A single sample gave rise to the 32 T cell receptor beta chains below, sequenced in a study of blood T cell repertoires in COVID-19. Profiling relied on immunoSEQ multiplex PCR, and the TCRdb table lists in-frame clones only, not all of them. The table includes 140,000 to 150,000 clones, 88% detected once. The specimen was peripheral blood. The receptors were sampled from a man in his sixties or seventies with acute or convalescent COVID-19.

The V gene is TRBV2, the J gene TRBJ2-7; tentative D call: TRBD2 (6 bases). CDR1 is SNHLY and CDR2 is FYNNEI in the germline V gene. CDR3 length equals 16 residues. V was trimmed by 7 bases and J by 5 bases, leaving 24 bases between them. This CDR3 is CASTPPLGTVGNEQYF. CDR3 nucleotides: TGTGCCAGCACCCCACCCCTCGGGACTGTCGGGAACGAGCAGTACTTC.

This clone showed up just a few times. The V call is TRBV18, the J call TRBJ2-1; 7 bases agree with TRBD2. The trim removed 3 bases at V and 3 bases at J, leaving 2 bases unmatched. This CDR3 has 14 amino acids. Germline CDR1 and CDR2: KGHSH and LQKENI. For the CDR3, the DNA is TGTGCCAGCTCACCTAGCGGGCTCTACAATGAGCAGTTCTTC. Residues: CASSPSGLYNEQFF.

The genes are TRBV15 and TRBJ2-3; 13 bases line up with TRBD2. CDR3 length: 17 amino acids. The germline V gene has CDR1 LNHNV and CDR2 YYDKDF (reference sequence). V shed 5 bases, J shed 3 bases, and the junction held 8 bases outside the gene matches. The CDR3 is CATSGDRTSGSTDTQYF. The DNA for the CDR3 is TGTGCCACCAGCGGTGATCGGACTAGCGGGAGTACAGATACGCAGTATTTT. The whole variable domain, remainder taken from reference TRBV15 and TRBJ2-3, is DAMVIQNPRYQVTQFGKPVTLSCSQTLNHNVMYWYQQKSSQAPKLLFHYYDKDFNNEADTPDNFQSRRPNTSFCFLDIRSPGLGDTAMYLCATSGDRTSGSTDTQYFGPGTRLTVL.

V gene TRBV5-1 combines with J gene TRBJ2-1, with D unclear. V lost 0 bases and J lost 1, with 5 bases in between. Germline CDR1 and CDR2: SGHRS and YFSETQ. CDR3 size: 14 residues. CDR3 region: CASSLDSSYNEQFF. For the CDR3, the DNA is TGCGCCAGCAGCTTGGACAGTTCCTACAATGAGCAGTTCTTC.

J is TRBJ2-1 and V is TRBV3-1 (or the pseudogene TRBV3-2); the match to TRBD2 covers 10 bases. The junction had 6 bases not matched to a gene; V was cut back by 1 base and J by 12 bases. The CDR3 has 14 amino acids. Germline assignment: CDR1 LGHDT and CDR2 YNNKEL (reference sequence). CDR3: CASSQAASGGWQFF. DNA for the CDR3: TGTGCCAGCAGCCAAGCGGCTAGCGGGGGTTGGCAGTTCTTC.

The chain employs TRBV2 and TRBJ1-1, with no clear D. Germline CDR1 reads SNHLY; CDR2 reads FYNNEI. With 10 bases removed from V and 1 base from J, the gap between germline ends came to 13 bases. The CDR3 runs to 13 residues. Here the CDR3 DNA reads TGTGCCACCCGTAGGGCGGGGAACACTGAAGCTTTCTTT. This translates into CATRRAGNTEAFF.

The chain couples TRBV2 to TRBJ1-1; 7 bases fit TRBD1. Germline V gives CDR1 SNHLY, CDR2 FYNNEI. The CDR3 sequence is 15 residues long. V shed 7 bases, J shed 1 base, and the junction held 9 bases outside the gene matches. The CDR3 DNA reads TGTGCCAGCAAGAGGGAGACAGGGCCGAACACTGAAGCTTTCTTT. It translates to CASKRETGPNTEAFF. The entire variable domain, with the rest obtained from reference TRBV2 and TRBJ1-1, is as follows: EPEVTQTPSHQVTQMGQEVILRCVPISNHLYFYWYRQILGQKVEFLVSFYNNEISEKSEIFDDQFSVERPDGSNFTLKIRSTKLEDSAMYFCASKRETGPNTEAFFGQGTRLTVV.

The chain combines TRBV28 with TRBJ2-2, with a tentative D call TRBD1 (5 bases). The CDR3 totals 13 residues. The germline V gene encodes CDR1 MDHEN and CDR2 SYDVKM. The CDR3 DNA reads TGTGCAAGCCAGGGTACGGACACCGGGGAGCTGTTTTTT. Protein sequence: CASQGTDTGELFF.

This chain joins TRBV5-1 and TRBJ1-4, with a weak D call TRBD1 (6 bases). The CDR3 has 15 amino acids. The germline V gene encodes CDR1 SGHRS and CDR2 YFSETQ. V lost 2 bases to trimming and J lost 8 bases, with 16 bases between them. The CDR3 spells CASSLTGLVHEKLFF. The DNA of the CDR3 is TGCGCCAGCAGCTTAACAGGGTTGGTGCACGAAAAACTGTTTTTT.

J is TRBJ1-1 and V is TRBV18; D gene unclear. Trimming shortened V by 0 bases and J by 3 bases, and 5 bases separated the two germline ends. This CDR3 has 13 amino acids. Germline assignment: CDR1 KGHSH and CDR2 LQKENI. CDR3 nucleotides: TGTGCCAGCTCACCACCCGGTTACACTGAAGCTTTCTTT. Translated, it gives CASSPPGYTEAFF.

V usage is TRBV4-1 and J usage is TRBJ1-2; 9 nucleotides agree with TRBD1. The germline V gene has CDR1 MGHRA and CDR2 YSYEKL. This CDR3 has 16 residues. The ends lost 0 bases at V and 7 bases at J; junction bases unmatched: 9. The CDR3 is CASSQEGVQGAGGYTF. In nucleotides, the CDR3 is TGCGCCAGCAGCCAAGAAGGAGTACAGGGGGCTGGTGGCTACACCTTC.

A few counts support this clone. The chain links TRBV6-5 to TRBJ1-1; TRBD1 might be the D (6 bases). Trimming removed 0 bases from V and 5 bases from J, with 10 bases in between. Germline CDR1 is MNHEY and CDR2 is SVGAGI. CDR3 length equals 14 residues. CDR3 DNA sequence: TGTGCCAGCAGTTACTCGTGGGGGCTTACTGAAGCTTTCTTT. Encoded protein: CASSYSWGLTEAFF.

This clone has only one observation. The chain uses TRBV5-1 and TRBJ1-2; D may be TRBD1 (5 bases). Trimming left V 5 bases short and J 6 bases short, with 17 bases between. Germline V gives CDR1 SGHRS, CDR2 YFSETQ. CDR3 length: 14 residues. The CDR3 loop reads CASRSTGRENGYTF. CDR3 DNA: TGCGCCAGCAGGTCGACCGGCAGGGAAAATGGCTACACCTTC.

This clone occurred once. The chain recombines TRBV7-6 with TRBJ2-3, with 13 positions matching TRBD2. The germline V gene has CDR1 SGHVS and CDR2 FNYEAQ. After removal of 4 bases from V and 5 bases from J, the junction contained 6 bases not matched to a gene. This CDR3 contains 16 residues. CDR3 sequence (DNA): TGTGCCAGCAGCTCCTGGACTAGCGGGAGTGGAGATACGCAGTATTTT. Its translation is CASSSWTSGSGDTQYF.

This chain links TRBV25-1 with TRBJ1-2; D not certain. The length of the CDR3 is 13 residues. The V end was cut by 6 bases, the J end by 6 bases, with 14 bases between. Per the germline V gene, CDR1 is MGHDK and CDR2 is SYGVNS. The CDR3 DNA reads as TGTGCCAGCAGCATCGGGGAGAATAATGGCTACACCTTC. It yields the protein CASSIGENNGYTF.

The chain uses TRBV3-1 (or the pseudogene TRBV3-2) and TRBJ2-7, with D possibly being TRBD2 (5 bases). This CDR3 is built from 14 residues. V dropped 0 bases and J dropped 3 bases, with 9 bases sitting between them. The V gene's germline CDR1 is LGHDT and CDR2 YNNKEL (reference sequence). CDR3 nucleotide sequence: TGTGCCAGCAGCCAAGATTCAAGCGGCTACGAGCAGTACTTC. It yields the protein CASSQDSSGYEQYF.

The chain has TRBV6-5 and TRBJ1-1; possible D gene TRBD1, 6 bases. The CDR3 is 14 amino acids. V was pared by 5 bases and J by 6 bases, with 16 bases between. From germline, CDR1 is MNHEY and CDR2 SVGAGI. The CDR3 loop reads CASSTIQGLPEAFF. The CDR3 DNA reads as TGTGCCAGCAGTACAATACAGGGTCTGCCTGAAGCTTTCTTT.

V usage is TRBV7-9 and J usage is TRBJ2-5; D remains ambiguous. Trimming took off 2 bases at V and 5 bases at J, with 9 bases between the two ends. Germline V lookup: CDR1 SEHNR, CDR2 FQNEAQ (reference sequence). The CDR3 sequence is 13 residues long. In DNA, the CDR3 is TGTGCCAGCAGCTTACTCTACCCCGAGACCCAGTACTTC. The encoded protein is CASSLLYPETQYF.

The chain uses TRBV19 and TRBJ2-6; weak D call: TRBD1 (5 bases). The CDR3 is 15 amino acids. V was shortened by 1 base and J by 4 bases, with 8 bases between the two germline ends. Per germline, CDR1 LNHDA and CDR2 SQIVND (reference sequence). In DNA, the CDR3 is TGTGCCAGTAGTATAGCAGGGTTCGGGGCCAACGTCCTGACTTTC. This encodes CASSIAGFGANVLTF.

V gene TRBV20-1 combines with J gene TRBJ1-2, with 9 bases matching TRBD1. The germline CDR1 and CDR2 sequences are DFQATT and SNEGSKA (reference sequence). Trimming at V came to 3 bases and at J to 0 bases, leaving 14 bases not matched to a gene. The CDR3 is 18 amino acids. CDR3 loop: CSASKGHRGQGANYGYTF. The CDR3 DNA is TGCAGTGCTAGTAAAGGTCACAGGGGGCAGGGGGCTAACTATGGCTACACCTTC.

This chain uses TRBV5-1 with TRBJ2-2; 7 bases are a match to TRBD1. Germline V lookup: CDR1 SGHRS, CDR2 YFSETQ. J gave up 0 bases and V 0 bases, and 2 bases lay outside the gene matches. The CDR3 has 16 amino acids. The CDR3 here is CASSLVDRANTGELFF. In DNA, the CDR3 is TGCGCCAGCAGCTTGGTAGACAGGGCGAACACCGGGGAGCTGTTTTTT.

The CDR3 sequence is CASSFLTRTDYNEQFF. CDR3 DNA sequence: TGTGCCAGCAGCTTCCTTACCAGGACAGATTACAATGAGCAGTTCTTC. The V and J genes are TRBV11-2 and TRBJ2-1; D is perhaps TRBD1 (6 bases). Looked up from germline, CDR1 is SGHAT and CDR2 is FQNNGV. The CDR3 has 16 residues. V was shortened by 3 bases and J by 4 bases, with 16 bases between the two germline ends.

The gene calls are TRBV24-1 and TRBJ2-7; 7 bases align to TRBD2. Per the germline V gene, CDR1 is KGHDR and CDR2 is SFDVKD. The length of the CDR3 is 15 residues. The V and J ends lost 9 bases and 6 bases, in that order; junction bases with no gene match: 16. The CDR3 coding sequence is TGTGCCACCGGCCCGTCGGGGGGACCGAGTCGCGAGCAGTACTTC. As protein: CATGPSGGPSREQYF.

V is TRBV4-1 and J is TRBJ2-2, with 9 bases aligning to TRBD2. V was pared by 0 bases and J by 0 bases, with 8 bases of the junction left unmatched. Germline V gives CDR1 MGHRA, CDR2 YSYEKL. The CDR3 loop spans 19 amino acids. CDR3 coding DNA: TGCGCCAGCAGCCAAGACTGGGCGGGAGGGTTCGCGAACACCGGGGAGCTGTTTTTT. This codes for CASSQDWAGGFANTGELFF.

V is TRBV29-1 and J is TRBJ1-1, with TRBD1 matching 7 bases. The V gene end was trimmed by 6 bases and the J gene end by 4 bases; junction bases not matched to a gene: 5. The CDR3 is 12 residues long. In germline, CDR1 is SQVTM, CDR2 ANQGSEA. The CDR3 DNA follows: TGCAGCGTGGCCGCAGGGGGCACTGAAGCTTTCTTT. Translating gives CSVAAGGTEAFF.

V is TRBV7-6 and J is TRBJ1-4; 7 bases map to TRBD1. Germline lookup yields CDR1 SGHVS and CDR2 FNYEAQ. Losses at the gene ends were 0 bases for V and 2 bases for J; bases not matched to a gene: 0. The CDR3 loop spans 15 amino acids. The CDR3 coding sequence is TGTGCCAGCAGCTTAGCAGGGGGCACTAATGAAAAACTGTTTTTT. Translation gives CASSLAGGTNEKLFF.

The chain joins TRBV2 to TRBJ1-4; 7 nucleotides match TRBD1. CDR1 and CDR2 (germline): SNHLY, FYNNEI. The CDR3 is made up of 16 amino acids. V lost 2 bases and J lost 8; bases outside the gene matches: 11. The CDR3 loop is CASSEKGALPIEKLFF. CDR3 sequence (DNA): TGTGCCAGCAGTGAAAAGGGGGCTCTTCCGATAGAAAAACTGTTTTTT.

This chain uses TRBV19 with TRBJ1-5; 8 bases fit TRBD1. CDR3 size: 15 residues. The trim removed 1 base at V and 6 bases at J, leaving 5 bases unmatched. The germline gives CDR1 LNHDA, CDR2 SQIVND (reference sequence). Here the CDR3 DNA reads TGTGCCAGTAGTATAGCAGGGGGCGGGAGTCAGCCCCAGCATTTT. Protein: CASSIAGGGSQPQHF.

The genes are TRBV6-5 and TRBJ1-4; D possibly corresponds to TRBD1 (5 bases). Germline CDR1 is MNHEY and CDR2 is SVGAGI. The CDR3 extends over 15 amino acids. Trimming shortened V by 10 bases and J by 2 bases, and 17 bases separated the two germline ends. This CDR3 reads CATAGPGGTNEKLFF. In DNA, the CDR3 is TGTGCCACCGCAGGGCCAGGAGGGACTAATGAAAAACTGTTTTTT.

Here the CDR3 reads CASTPGQGWDEQYF. The CDR3 DNA sequence: TGTGCCAGCACCCCGGGACAGGGTTGGGACGAGCAGTACTTC. V gene TRBV3-1 (or the pseudogene TRBV3-2) combines with J gene TRBJ2-7; 9 bases fit TRBD1. The CDR3 loop spans 14 amino acids. The junction had 9 bases not matched to a gene; V was cut back by 7 bases and J by 5 bases. Germline CDR1 and CDR2: LGHDT and YNNKEL (reference sequence).

The chain combines TRBV6-2 or TRBV6-3 with TRBJ2-4, with no clear D. CDR3 length equals 15 residues. Trimming left V 2 bases short and J 0 bases short, with 8 bases between. Germline CDR1 and CDR2: MNHEY and SVGEGT. The CDR3 DNA sequence: TGTGCCAGCAGTTACGCGGTGCTAGCCAAAAACATTCAGTACTTC. Translation gives CASSYAVLAKNIQYF.

This clone appeared a single time. The rearrangement links TRBV7-9 to TRBJ1-6; D is perhaps TRBD1 (6 bases). Germline lookup yields CDR1 SEHNR and CDR2 FQNEAQ (reference sequence). This CDR3 is 15 amino acids long. The V gene lost 3 bases and the J gene lost 10 bases, with 16 bases spanning the gap. This chain's CDR3 is CASSLLRGIGSPLHF. The CDR3 DNA is TGTGCCAGCAGCTTGCTCAGGGGCATCGGATCACCCCTCCACTTT. The whole variable domain, filled in from reference TRBV7-9 and TRBJ1-6, reads DTGVSQNPRHKITKRGQNVTFRCDPISEHNRLYWYRQTLGQGPEFLTYFQNEAQLEKSRLLSDRFSAERPKGSFSTLEIQRTEQGDSAMYLCASSLLRGIGSPLHFGNGTRLTVT.